These 14 T cell receptor beta chains were all obtained from the same sample, sequenced in a study of T cell responses to AZD1222 COVID-19 vaccine. Measured with immunoSEQ multiplex PCR; TCRdb has only the in-frame clones, and not every one. The sample has about 130,000 clones, more than 75% seen once. Here the sequenced sample was peripheral blood, taken on day 0 of AZD1222 vaccination. These receptors were obtained from an adult in good health.

CDR3 sequence: CASSPDQYEQYF. CDR3 nucleotides: TGTGCCAGCTCACCAGACCAATACGAGCAGTACTTC. This chain joins TRBV18 and TRBJ2-7; D is ambiguous. Germline lookup yields CDR1 KGHSH and CDR2 LQKENI. The CDR3 spans 12 residues. V lost 2 bases and J lost 4, with 6 bases in between. Filled out from reference TRBV18 and TRBJ2-7, the complete variable domain reads NAGVMQNPRHLVRRRGQEARLRCSPMKGHSHVYWYRQLPEEGLKFMVYLQKENIIDESGMPKERFSAEFPKEGPSILRIQQVVRGDSAAYFCASSPDQYEQYFGPGTRLTVT.

The CDR3 DNA sequence: TGTGCCAGCAGCACCTCCAGGGTAGATACGCAGTATTTT. It specifies CASSTSRVDTQYF. The chain uses TRBV11-2 and TRBJ2-3; the D gene is possibly TRBD1 (5 bases). With 5 bases removed from V and 5 bases from J, the gap between germline ends came to 11 bases. The CDR3 extends over 13 amino acids. The germline V gene encodes CDR1 SGHAT and CDR2 FQNNGV.

The V call is TRBV19, the J call TRBJ1-1; D is possibly TRBD1 (5 bases). The CDR3 is made up of 14 amino acids. Deletions cut 8 bases from V and 2 bases from J, with 15 bases between. Germline V CDR1 and CDR2: LNHDA, SQIVND (reference sequence). CDR3 residues: CASETGRRNTEAFF. As DNA, the CDR3 is TGTGCCAGTGAGACGGGGCGAAGAAACACTGAAGCTTTCTTT.

The J gene is TRBJ2-5, the V gene TRBV6-1; tentative D call: TRBD2 (5 bases). The CDR3 has 15 amino acids. Per germline, CDR1 MNHNS and CDR2 SASEGT. Trimming removed 2 bases from V and 2 bases from J, with 12 bases in between. DNA for the CDR3: TGTGCCAGCAGTGAACTTTTGTGGAGGCAAGAGACCCAGTACTTC. Translated: CASSELLWRQETQYF.

The J gene is TRBJ2-3, the V gene TRBV19; 7 bases are shared with TRBD2. Unmatched junction bases numbered 12, after V lost 9 bases and J lost 0 bases. The CDR3 spans 16 residues. Germline-derived CDR1 and CDR2 are LNHDA and SQIVND (reference sequence). The CDR3 protein is CASTPERGGSTDTQYF. The CDR3 DNA reads TGTGCCAGCACTCCGGAGCGGGGCGGGAGCACAGATACGCAGTATTTT.

The chain links TRBV12-3 or TRBV12-4 to TRBJ1-4, with a possible D match to TRBD1 (5 bases). This CDR3 comprises 13 residues. Trimming removed 3 bases at V and 7 bases at J, with 9 bases between. The CDR3 nucleotides read TGTGCCAGCAGTTTTGCGGGGACTGAAAAACTGTTTTTT. Translated: CASSFAGTEKLFF.

The V gene is TRBV29-1, the J gene TRBJ2-3; 8 bases match TRBD2. This CDR3 region has 15 residues. V was clipped by 4 bases and J by 2 bases; unmatched bases: 8. CDR1 is SQVTM, CDR2 ANQGSEA, per germline. CDR3 loop: CSVVRRGDTTDTQYF. CDR3 nucleotides: TGCAGCGTTGTTCGGCGGGGGGACACCACAGATACGCAGTATTTT.

This clone was counted a single time. The V and J genes are TRBV19 and TRBJ1-2, with 8 positions matching TRBD1. Germline CDR1 and CDR2: LNHDA and SQIVND (reference sequence). The CDR3 has 13 residues. V lost 6 bases, J lost 7 bases, and 7 bases stayed unmatched. CDR3 protein: CASSIQGALGYTF. CDR3 coding DNA: TGTGCCAGTAGCATCCAGGGGGCGCTTGGCTACACCTTC.

This chain joins TRBV4-2 and TRBJ1-2, with D perhaps TRBD1 (6 bases). Germline V gene sequence: CDR1 LGHNA, CDR2 YNFKEQ. Trimming cost V 0 bases and J 6 bases, with 11 bases left between them. This CDR3 has 14 residues. CDR3 bases: TGTGCCAGCAGCCAAGATGCAGGGGTAGATGGCTACACCTTC. Protein product: CASSQDAGVDGYTF.

In DNA form, the CDR3 reads TGTGCCAGCAGCCCCGACAGGGACTATGGCTACACCTTC. Its protein product is CASSPDRDYGYTF. The chain employs TRBV28 and TRBJ1-2, with 7 bases matching TRBD1. The junction had 4 bases not matched to a gene; V was cut back by 6 bases and J by 3 bases. The CDR3 consists of 13 residues. The V gene's germline CDR1 is MDHEN and CDR2 SYDVKM.

The rearrangement joins TRBV19 to TRBJ1-2; unclear D gene. The CDR3 consists of 11 residues. CDR1 LNHDA and CDR2 SQIVND come from the germline V gene (reference sequence). V lost 4 bases to trimming and J lost 5 bases, with 5 bases between them. CDR3 bases: TGTGCCAGTAGTACCTCATATGGCTACACCTTC. Its protein product is CASSTSYGYTF.

The J gene is TRBJ2-1, the V gene TRBV15; 12 positions agree with TRBD2. V shed 1 base and J 10 bases; nucleotides not matched to a gene: 14. CDR1 and CDR2 (germline): LNHNV, YYDKDF (reference sequence). The CDR3 has 18 amino acids. The CDR3 reads CATSRAGRTSGVSYEQFF. DNA of the CDR3: TGTGCCACCAGCAGAGCAGGTCGGACTAGCGGGGTCTCTTACGAGCAGTTCTTC.

The CDR3 spells CASSLGTANNSPLHF. The CDR3 DNA reads TGTGCCAGCAGTTTGGGGACAGCAAATAATTCACCCCTCCACTTT. The chain has TRBV28 and TRBJ1-6, with 7 bases lining up with TRBD1. CDR3 size: 15 residues. With 3 bases clipped from V and 5 bases from J, the junction kept 4 bases outside the gene matches. The germline CDR1 and CDR2 sequences are MDHEN and SYDVKM.

The V and J genes are TRBV2 and TRBJ1-2, with 9 bases identical to TRBD1. The CDR3 runs to 17 residues. Germline CDR1 reads SNHLY; CDR2 reads FYNNEI. V was clipped by 6 bases and J by 6 bases; unmatched bases: 17. The CDR3 DNA sequence: TGTGCCAGCAGCGTAATCCTACAGGGGGCCGGGGTGGATGGCTACACCTTC. Protein product: CASSVILQGAGVDGYTF.